Listed below are T cell receptor beta chains from one sample, sequenced in a study of blood T cell repertoires in COVID-19. TCRdb's copy holds only in-frame clones and misses some; the assay was immunoSEQ multiplex PCR. The data hold 240,000 or so clones, with approximately 82% observed a single time. The sequenced sample consisted of peripheral blood. The receptors shown here come from a woman aged 18 to 35 with acute or convalescent COVID-19. CDR3s include the opening cysteine and the closing phenylalanine or tryptophan. D genes are given only for firm matches. Clone size is stated in some rows and not others, as once, few, many or a class when expanded.

V gene: TRBV3-1/TRBV3-2
clone size: NA
D gene: TRBD2
J gene: TRBJ2-7
CDR3 DNA: TGTGCCAGCAGCCAAGTGAGCGGGACGCGCGAGCAGTACTTC
CDR3 protein: CASSQVSGTREQYF

V gene: TRBV7-8
clone size: NA
D gene: NA
J gene: TRBJ2-3
CDR3 DNA: TGTGCCAGCAGCTTAGCCCCTCCAGCGGGCATATACACAGATACGCAGTATTTT
CDR3 protein: CASSLAPPAGIYTDTQYF

V gene: TRBV5-1
clone size: NA
D gene: NA
J gene: TRBJ1-1
CDR3 DNA: TGCGCCAGCAGCTTGGGATCGGTCAGGCCGAACACTGAAGCTTTCTTT
CDR3 protein: CASSLGSVRPNTEAFF

V gene: TRBV16
clone size: NA
D gene: TRBD2
J gene: TRBJ2-4
CDR3 DNA: TGTGCCAGCAGCCAATCGGGGGGGAACATTCAGTACTTC
CDR3 protein: CASSQSGGNIQYF

V gene: TRBV6-5
clone size: NA
D gene: NA
J gene: TRBJ1-1
CDR3 DNA: TGTGCCAGCAGTTACTCCGACAGGTCTGAAGCTTTCTTT
CDR3 protein: CASSYSDRSEAFF

V gene: TRBV5-1
clone size: NA
D gene: NA
J gene: TRBJ1-1
CDR3 DNA: TGCGCCAGCAGCTTATCCCCGACTTCAGACACTGAAGCTTTCTTT
CDR3 protein: CASSLSPTSDTEAFF

V gene: TRBV7-6
clone size: NA
D gene: NA
J gene: TRBJ2-7
CDR3 DNA: TGTGCCAGCAGCTTAAGAGGGGGCGGGGACCCGGGCGAGCAGTACTTC
CDR3 protein: CASSLRGGGDPGEQYF

V gene: TRBV28
clone size: many
D gene: NA
J gene: TRBJ1-3
CDR3 DNA: TGTGCCAGCAGTTTATCACAGGGCCGGTCTGGAAACACCATATATTTT
CDR3 protein: CASSLSQGRSGNTIYF

V gene: TRBV5-4
clone size: NA
D gene: TRBD1
J gene: TRBJ1-2
CDR3 DNA: TGTGCCAGCACCAGGGACAGTTTGGATGGCTACACCTTC
CDR3 protein: CASTRDSLDGYTF

V gene: TRBV4-3
clone size: NA
D gene: TRBD2
J gene: TRBJ2-7
CDR3 DNA: TGCGCCAGCAGCCCAGCTCTAGCGGGAGGGTTCTACGAGCAGTACTTC
CDR3 protein: CASSPALAGGFYEQYF

V gene: TRBV24-1
clone size: NA
D gene: NA
J gene: TRBJ1-2
CDR3 DNA: TGTGCCACCAGTGATTATTACCGGGAATATGGCTACACCTTC
CDR3 protein: CATSDYYREYGYTF

V gene: TRBV6-5
clone size: NA
D gene: TRBD1
J gene: TRBJ1-2
CDR3 DNA: TGTGCCAGCAGTTACTCTGGGACAGGGGGCGCCTATGGCTACACCTTC
CDR3 protein: CASSYSGTGGAYGYTF

V gene: TRBV19
clone size: NA
D gene: NA
J gene: TRBJ2-7
CDR3 DNA: TGTGCCAGTAGTATAGGGGGGGACTTCTACGAGCAGTACTTC
CDR3 protein: CASSIGGDFYEQYF

V gene: TRBV9
clone size: once
D gene: TRBD2
J gene: TRBJ2-5
CDR3 DNA: TGTGCCAGCAGCACCGGACTAGCGGGAGGTCAGCAAGAGACCCAGTACTTC
CDR3 protein: CASSTGLAGGQQETQYF

V gene: TRBV12-5
clone size: NA
D gene: NA
J gene: TRBJ1-1
CDR3 DNA: TGTGCTAGTGGGGCGGCGAACACTGAAGCTTTCTTT
CDR3 protein: CASGAANTEAFF

V gene: TRBV5-1
clone size: NA
D gene: TRBD1
J gene: TRBJ2-5
CDR3 DNA: TGCGCCAGCAGCTTACAGGACAGGATTGGGGCGACGACCCAGTACTTC
CDR3 protein: CASSLQDRIGATTQYF

V gene: TRBV27
clone size: NA
D gene: TRBD1
J gene: TRBJ1-4
CDR3 DNA: TGTGCCAGCAGTTTAGGACAGGGGGCTGAAAAACTGTTTTTT
CDR3 protein: CASSLGQGAEKLFF

V gene: TRBV12-5
clone size: NA
D gene: NA
J gene: TRBJ1-5
CDR3 DNA: TGTGCTAGTGGTACAGGGTCTCAGCCCCAGCATTTT
CDR3 protein: CASGTGSQPQHF

V gene: TRBV7-7
clone size: NA
D gene: TRBD2
J gene: TRBJ2-1
CDR3 DNA: TGTGCTAGCAGCACTGGGACTAGCTTCTACAATGAGCAGTTCTTC
CDR3 protein: CASSTGTSFYNEQFF

V gene: TRBV7-2
clone size: once
D gene: TRBD2
J gene: TRBJ2-7
CDR3 DNA: TGTGCCAGCAGCTTAGGGGGACTAGCGGGGGATCTTAGGGAGCAGTACTTC
CDR3 protein: CASSLGGLAGDLREQYF

V gene: TRBV19
clone size: NA
D gene: NA
J gene: TRBJ1-1
CDR3 DNA: TGTGCCAGTACCCGTCCTCTCACAGGGATGGGCACTGAAGCTTTCTTT
CDR3 protein: CASTRPLTGMGTEAFF

V gene: TRBV27
clone size: few
D gene: NA
J gene: TRBJ2-7
CDR3 DNA: TGTGCCAGCAGCTTACGACCACCTGAGAGGACAGCGGTTCCAGCCGAGCAGTACTTC
CDR3 protein: CASSLRPPERTAVPAEQYF

V gene: TRBV11-2
clone size: once
D gene: NA
J gene: TRBJ2-7
CDR3 DNA: TGTGCCAGCAGCTTAGGGTCAGGGCCATCCACCTACGAGCAGTACTTC
CDR3 protein: CASSLGSGPSTYEQYF

V gene: TRBV4-2
clone size: NA
D gene: TRBD2
J gene: TRBJ2-1
CDR3 DNA: TGTGCCAGCAGCCCTGATAGCGGGGGCTCCTACAATGAGCAGTTCTTC
CDR3 protein: CASSPDSGGSYNEQFF

V gene: TRBV24-1
clone size: NA
D gene: TRBD1
J gene: TRBJ2-1
CDR3 DNA: TGTGCCACCAGTGATTCCAGTCCGGGACAGGGTTGGAATGAGCAGTTCTTC
CDR3 protein: CATSDSSPGQGWNEQFF